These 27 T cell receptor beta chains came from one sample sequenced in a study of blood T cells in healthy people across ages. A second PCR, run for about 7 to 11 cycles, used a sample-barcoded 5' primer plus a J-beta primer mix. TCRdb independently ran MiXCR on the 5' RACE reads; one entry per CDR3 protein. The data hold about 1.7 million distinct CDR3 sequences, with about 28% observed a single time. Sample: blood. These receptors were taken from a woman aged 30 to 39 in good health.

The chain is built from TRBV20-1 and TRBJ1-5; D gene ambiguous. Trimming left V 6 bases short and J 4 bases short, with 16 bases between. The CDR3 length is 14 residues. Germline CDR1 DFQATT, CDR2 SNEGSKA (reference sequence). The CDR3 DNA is TGCAGTGCCCCGGAGGGCACTGGAAATCAGCCCCAGCATTTT. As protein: CSAPEGTGNQPQHF.

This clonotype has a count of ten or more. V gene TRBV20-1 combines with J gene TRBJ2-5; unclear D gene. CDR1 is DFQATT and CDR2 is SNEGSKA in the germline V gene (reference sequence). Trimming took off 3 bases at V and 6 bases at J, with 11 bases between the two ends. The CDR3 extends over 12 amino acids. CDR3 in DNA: TGCAGTGCTAGTCCCCGCGAACAGACCCAGTACTTC. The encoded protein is CSASPREQTQYF.

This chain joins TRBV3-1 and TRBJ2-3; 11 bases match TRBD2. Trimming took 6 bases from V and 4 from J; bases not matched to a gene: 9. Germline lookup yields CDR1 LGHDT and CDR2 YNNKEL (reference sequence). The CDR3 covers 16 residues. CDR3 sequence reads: CASSYGTSGDSDTQYF. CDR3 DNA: TGTGCCAGCAGTTACGGGACTAGCGGCGACTCAGATACGCAGTATTTT.

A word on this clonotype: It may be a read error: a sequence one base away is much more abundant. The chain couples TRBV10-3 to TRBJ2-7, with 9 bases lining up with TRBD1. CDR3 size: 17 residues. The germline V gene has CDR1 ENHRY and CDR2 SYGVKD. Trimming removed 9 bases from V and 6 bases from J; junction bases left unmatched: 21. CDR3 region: CAINQTGGPPGLCEQYF. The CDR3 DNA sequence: TGTGCCATAAACCAGACAGGGGGACCCCCGGGGCTCTGCGAGCAGTACTTC.

The DNA of the CDR3 is TGCAGCGTGGACCAGGGAGGAGGCACAGATACGCAGTATTTT. Residues: CSVDQGGGTDTQYF. J is TRBJ2-3 and V is TRBV29-1; D possibly corresponds to TRBD2 (6 bases). In germline, CDR1 is SQVTM, CDR2 ANQGSEA. Deletions cut 6 bases from V and 1 base from J, with 14 bases between. The CDR3 is made up of 14 amino acids.

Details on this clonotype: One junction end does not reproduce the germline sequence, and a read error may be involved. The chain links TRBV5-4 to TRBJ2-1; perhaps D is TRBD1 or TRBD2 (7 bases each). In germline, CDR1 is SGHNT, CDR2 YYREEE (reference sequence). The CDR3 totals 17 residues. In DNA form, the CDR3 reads TGTGCCAGCAGCTTCCCTCAGGGGGGGGCATCCTACAATGGGCAGTTCTTC. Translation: CASSFPQGGASYNGQFF.

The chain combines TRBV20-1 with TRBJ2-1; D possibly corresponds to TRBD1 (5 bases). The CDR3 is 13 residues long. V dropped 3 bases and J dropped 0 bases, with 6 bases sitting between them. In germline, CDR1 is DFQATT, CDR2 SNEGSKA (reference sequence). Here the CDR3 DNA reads TGCAGTGCTAGGGACAACTCCTACAATGAGCAGTTCTTC. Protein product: CSARDNSYNEQFF.

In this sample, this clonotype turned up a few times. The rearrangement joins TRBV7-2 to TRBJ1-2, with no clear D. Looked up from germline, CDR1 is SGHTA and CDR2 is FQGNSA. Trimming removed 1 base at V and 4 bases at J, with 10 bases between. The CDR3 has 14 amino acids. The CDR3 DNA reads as TGTGCCAGCAGCTTAGGGGGATTTGGCTATGGCTACACCTTC. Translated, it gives CASSLGGFGYGYTF.

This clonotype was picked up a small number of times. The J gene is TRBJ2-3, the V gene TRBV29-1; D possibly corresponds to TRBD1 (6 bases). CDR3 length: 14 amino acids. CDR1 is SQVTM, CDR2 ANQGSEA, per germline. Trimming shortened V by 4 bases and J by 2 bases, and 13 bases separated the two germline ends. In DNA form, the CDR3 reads TGCAGCGTTGTGAGGCAGGGGCTCACAGATACGCAGTATTTT. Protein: CSVVRQGLTDTQYF.

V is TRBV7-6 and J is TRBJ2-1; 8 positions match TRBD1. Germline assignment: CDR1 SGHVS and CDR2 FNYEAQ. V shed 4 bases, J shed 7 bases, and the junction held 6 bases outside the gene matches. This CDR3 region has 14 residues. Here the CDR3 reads CASSSGQGVNEQFF. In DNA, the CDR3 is TGTGCCAGCAGCTCAGGACAGGGAGTAAATGAGCAGTTCTTC.

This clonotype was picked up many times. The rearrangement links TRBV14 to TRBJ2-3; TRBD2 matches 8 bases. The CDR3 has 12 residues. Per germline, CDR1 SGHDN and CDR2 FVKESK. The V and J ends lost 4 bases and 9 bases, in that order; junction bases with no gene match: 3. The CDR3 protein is CASSRKRETQYF. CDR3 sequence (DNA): TGTGCCAGCAGCCGAAAGCGGGAGACGCAGTATTTT.

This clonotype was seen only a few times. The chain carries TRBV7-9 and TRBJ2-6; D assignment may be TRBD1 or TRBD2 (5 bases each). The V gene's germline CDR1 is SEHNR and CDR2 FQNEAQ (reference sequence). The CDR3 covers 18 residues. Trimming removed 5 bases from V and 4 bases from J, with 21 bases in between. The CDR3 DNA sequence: TGTGCCAGCAGCATGTGGGGCCTCGGGACGTCCGGGGCCAACGTCCTGACTTTC. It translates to CASSMWGLGTSGANVLTF.

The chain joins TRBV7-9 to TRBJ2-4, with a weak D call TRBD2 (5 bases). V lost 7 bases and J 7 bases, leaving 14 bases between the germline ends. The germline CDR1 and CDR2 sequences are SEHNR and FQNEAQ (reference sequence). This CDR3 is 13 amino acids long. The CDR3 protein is CASTRGNTNIQYF. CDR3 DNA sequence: TGTGCCAGCACTCGAGGGAACACCAACATTCAGTACTTC.

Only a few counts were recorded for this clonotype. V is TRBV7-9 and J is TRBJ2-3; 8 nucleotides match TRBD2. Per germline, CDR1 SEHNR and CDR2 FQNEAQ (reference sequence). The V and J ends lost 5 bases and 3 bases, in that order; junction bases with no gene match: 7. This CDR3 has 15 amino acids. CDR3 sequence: CASSDPIAGTDTQYF. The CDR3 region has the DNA TGTGCCAGCAGCGACCCGATAGCGGGGACAGATACGCAGTATTTT.

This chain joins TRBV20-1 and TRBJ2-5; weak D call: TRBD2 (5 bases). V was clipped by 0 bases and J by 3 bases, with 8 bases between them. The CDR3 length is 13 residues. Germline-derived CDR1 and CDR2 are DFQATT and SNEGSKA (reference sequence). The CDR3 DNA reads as TGCAGTGCTAGAGATGGACTGGAAGAGACCCAGTACTTC. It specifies CSARDGLEETQYF.

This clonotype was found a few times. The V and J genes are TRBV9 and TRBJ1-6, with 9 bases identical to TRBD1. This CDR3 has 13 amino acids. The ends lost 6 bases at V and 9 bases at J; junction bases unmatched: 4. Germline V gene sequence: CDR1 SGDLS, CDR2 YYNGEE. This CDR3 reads CASTDRGGSPLHF. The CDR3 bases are TGTGCCAGCACTGACAGGGGGGGTTCACCCCTCCACTTT.

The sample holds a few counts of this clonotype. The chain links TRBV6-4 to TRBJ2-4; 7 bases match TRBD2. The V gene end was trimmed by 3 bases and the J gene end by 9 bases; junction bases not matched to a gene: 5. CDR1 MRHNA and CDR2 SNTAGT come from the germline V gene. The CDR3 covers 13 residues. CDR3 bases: TGTGCCAGCAGTGAAGGGAGGGGAGGCATTCAGTACTTC. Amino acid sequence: CASSEGRGGIQYF.

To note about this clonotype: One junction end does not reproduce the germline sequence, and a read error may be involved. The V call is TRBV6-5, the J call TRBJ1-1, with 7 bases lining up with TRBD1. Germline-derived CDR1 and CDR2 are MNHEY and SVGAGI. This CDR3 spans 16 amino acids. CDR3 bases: TGTGCCAGTAGTTACTCGATTCAGGGGGGAAACACTGAAGCTTTCTTT. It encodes CASSYSIQGGNTEAFF.

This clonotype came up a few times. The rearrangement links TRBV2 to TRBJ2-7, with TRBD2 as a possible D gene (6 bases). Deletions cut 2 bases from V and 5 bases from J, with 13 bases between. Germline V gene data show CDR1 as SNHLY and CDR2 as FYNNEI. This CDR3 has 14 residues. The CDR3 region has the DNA TGTGCCAGCAGTGAATCGGCGCGGAGGGACGAGCAGTACTTC. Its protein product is CASSESARRDEQYF.

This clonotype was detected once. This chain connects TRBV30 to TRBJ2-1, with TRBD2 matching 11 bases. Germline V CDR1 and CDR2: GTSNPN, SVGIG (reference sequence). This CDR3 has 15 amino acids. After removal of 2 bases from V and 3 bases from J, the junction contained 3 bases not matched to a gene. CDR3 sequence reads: CAWSPGLADYNEQFF. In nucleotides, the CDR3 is TGTGCCTGGAGTCCGGGACTAGCGGACTACAATGAGCAGTTCTTC.

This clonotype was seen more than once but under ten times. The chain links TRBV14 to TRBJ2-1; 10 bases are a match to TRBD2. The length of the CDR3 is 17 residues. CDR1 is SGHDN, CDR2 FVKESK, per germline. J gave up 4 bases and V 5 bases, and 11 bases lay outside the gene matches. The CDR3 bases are TGTGCCAGCAGCAAGGGGACTAGCGCCTCCACTTACAATGAGCAGTTCTTC. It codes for CASSKGTSASTYNEQFF.

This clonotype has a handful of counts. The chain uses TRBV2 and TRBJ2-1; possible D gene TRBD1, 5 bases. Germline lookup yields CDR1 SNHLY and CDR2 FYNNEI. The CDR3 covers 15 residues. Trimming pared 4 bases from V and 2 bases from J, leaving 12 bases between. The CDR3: CASSVARATYNEQFF. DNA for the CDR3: TGTGCCAGCAGTGTAGCCAGGGCTACCTACAATGAGCAGTTCTTC.

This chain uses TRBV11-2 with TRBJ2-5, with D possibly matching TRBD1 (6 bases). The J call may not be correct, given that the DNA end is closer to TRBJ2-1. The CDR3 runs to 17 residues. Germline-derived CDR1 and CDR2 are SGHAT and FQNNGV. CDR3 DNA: TGTGCCAGCAGCTCCCTGTCAACGACAGGTCTTCAAGAGACCCAGTTCTTC. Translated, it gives CASSSLSTTGLQETQFF.

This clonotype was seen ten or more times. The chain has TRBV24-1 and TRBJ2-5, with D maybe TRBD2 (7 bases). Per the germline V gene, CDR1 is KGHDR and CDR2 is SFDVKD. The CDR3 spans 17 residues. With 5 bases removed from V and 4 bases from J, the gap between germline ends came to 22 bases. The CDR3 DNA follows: TGTGCCACCAGTGGCATAAGCCGGGCAGGGGAGGGAGAGACCCAGTACTTC. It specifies CATSGISRAGEGETQYF.

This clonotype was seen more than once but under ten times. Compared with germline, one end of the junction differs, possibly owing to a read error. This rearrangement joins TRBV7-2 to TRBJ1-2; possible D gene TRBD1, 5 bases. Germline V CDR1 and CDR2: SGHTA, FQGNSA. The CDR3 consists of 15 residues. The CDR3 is CASSQPGGNNYGYTF. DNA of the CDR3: TGCGCCAGCAGCCAGCCGGGGGGGAATAACTATGGCTACACCTTC.

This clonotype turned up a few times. This chain's CDR3 is CASSIRGDDEQFF. CDR3 nucleotides: TGTGCCAGCTCAATCAGGGGGGACGATGAGCAGTTCTTC. This chain joins TRBV5-6 and TRBJ2-1, with D possibly matching TRBD1 (7 bases). V was shortened by 7 bases and J by 8 bases, with 16 bases between the two germline ends. This CDR3 contains 13 residues. Germline CDR1 SGHDT, CDR2 YYEEEE.

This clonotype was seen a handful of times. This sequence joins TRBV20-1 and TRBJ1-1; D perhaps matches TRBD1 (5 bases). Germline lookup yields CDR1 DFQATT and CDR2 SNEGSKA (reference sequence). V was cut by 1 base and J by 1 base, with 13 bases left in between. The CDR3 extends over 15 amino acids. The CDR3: CSARATGRGNTEAFF. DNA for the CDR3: TGCAGTGCTAGAGCGACGGGGCGGGGGAACACTGAAGCTTTCTTT.